This is a list of T cell receptor beta chains from one sample in a study of human T cells and chemical hapten exposure. TCRdb analysed the RACE reads with MiXCR anew, one entry per CDR3 protein. The data show 50,000 to 65,000 distinct CDR3 sequences, roughly 10% seen once. The sample was whole blood, taken in connection with sensitization to the hapten diphenylcyclopropenone (DPC). Every receptor here comes from a middle-aged woman with alopecia areata. Some clones in this sample may be carry-over from other donors' samples. The CDR3 runs from the conserved cysteine through the conserved F or W. D genes are given only for firm matches. Only some rows state a clone size, as once, few, many or a class for expanded clones.

j_gene: TRBJ1-4; abundance: few; d_gene: -; v_gene: TRBV7-6; CDR3nt: TGTGCCAGCAGCCCGTACGGGGGAACAACTAATGAAAAACTGTTTTTT; CDR3aa: CASSPYGGTTNEKLFF
j_gene: TRBJ2-2; abundance: few; d_gene: -; v_gene: TRBV6-5; CDR3nt: TGTGCCAGCAGTTACCCCGGGAATCCATCCGGGGAGCTGTTTTTT; CDR3aa: CASSYPGNPSGELFF
j_gene: TRBJ2-5; abundance: many; d_gene: TRBD1; v_gene: TRBV7-9; CDR3nt: TGTGCCAGCAGCCCGGGGACAGCGCCTAAAGAGACCCAGTACTTC; CDR3aa: CASSPGTAPKETQYF
j_gene: TRBJ1-2; abundance: -; d_gene: TRBD1; v_gene: TRBV7-2; CDR3nt: TGTGCCAGCAGCTTAGCGTTTCGGACAGGGGGAGCTAACTATGGCTACACCTTC; CDR3aa: CASSLAFRTGGANYGYTF
j_gene: TRBJ2-7; abundance: few; d_gene: -; v_gene: TRBV7-2; CDR3nt: TGTGCCAGCAGCCCCAACGTGGCAGTCTCCTACGAGCAGTACTTC; CDR3aa: CASSPNVAVSYEQYF
j_gene: TRBJ2-7; abundance: few; d_gene: TRBD2; v_gene: TRBV18; CDR3nt: TGTGCCAGCTCACCAGGGACTAGCGGGGCCTACGAGCAGTACTTC; CDR3aa: CASSPGTSGAYEQYF
j_gene: TRBJ2-4; abundance: -; d_gene: -; v_gene: TRBV5-4; CDR3nt: TGTGCCAGCAGTTCCGGCCCGCAAGCCAAAAACATTCAGTACTTC; CDR3aa: CASSSGPQAKNIQYF
j_gene: TRBJ1-3; abundance: -; d_gene: -; v_gene: TRBV29-1; CDR3nt: TGCAGCGTTAGCTCTGGAAACACCATATATTTT; CDR3aa: CSVSSGNTIYF
j_gene: TRBJ1-2; abundance: many; d_gene: -; v_gene: TRBV6-2/TRBV6-3; CDR3nt: TGTGCCAGCTCTACTGGCCTTGACGGCTACACCTTC; CDR3aa: CASSTGLDGYTF
j_gene: TRBJ2-7; abundance: -; d_gene: TRBD1; v_gene: TRBV20-1; CDR3nt: TGCAGTGCCAGGGCGGACAGGGCCTCCTCCTACGAGCAGTACTTC; CDR3aa: CSARADRASSYEQYF
j_gene: TRBJ2-7; abundance: -; d_gene: TRBD2; v_gene: TRBV6-2/TRBV6-3; CDR3nt: TGTGCCAGCAACCCAGGCAGCGGGAGATACGAGCAGTACTTC; CDR3aa: CASNPGSGRYEQYF
j_gene: TRBJ1-2; abundance: few; d_gene: -; v_gene: TRBV3-1; CDR3nt: TGTGCCAGCAGCCAAGCGGGAGGGTACGGCTACACCTTC; CDR3aa: CASSQAGGYGYTF
j_gene: TRBJ2-7; abundance: many; d_gene: TRBD1; v_gene: TRBV7-8; CDR3nt: TGTGCCAGCAGCTTACTGGGACAGGGGACCCACGAGCAGTACTTC; CDR3aa: CASSLLGQGTHEQYF
j_gene: TRBJ2-7; abundance: -; d_gene: -; v_gene: TRBV19; CDR3nt: TGTGCCAGTAGAATGGGGGGTTCCGAGCAGTACTTC; CDR3aa: CASRMGGSEQYF
j_gene: TRBJ2-5; abundance: -; d_gene: -; v_gene: TRBV11-1; CDR3nt: TGTGCCAGCAGCTTAGGCCCACTGGATCGGGGAGAGACCCAGTACTTC; CDR3aa: CASSLGPLDRGETQYF
j_gene: TRBJ2-5; abundance: many; d_gene: -; v_gene: TRBV4-1; CDR3nt: TGCGCCAGCAGCCAAGATCCGCCCGGGTCCATACAAGAGACCCAGTACTTC; CDR3aa: CASSQDPPGSIQETQYF
j_gene: TRBJ2-1; abundance: many; d_gene: -; v_gene: TRBV6-4; CDR3nt: TGTGCCAGCAGTGACAGGGGGTTTCACGATGAGCAGTTCTTC; CDR3aa: CASSDRGFHDEQFF
j_gene: TRBJ2-7; abundance: -; d_gene: TRBD1; v_gene: TRBV18; CDR3nt: TGTGCCAGCTCCCCGGGACAGGCTCGGGCCTACGAGCAGTACTTC; CDR3aa: CASSPGQARAYEQYF
j_gene: TRBJ1-1; abundance: few; d_gene: -; v_gene: TRBV6-5; CDR3nt: TGTGCCAGCAGTTACCCCAAACCGGGCAGGGGTGGAACTGAAGCTTTCTTT; CDR3aa: CASSYPKPGRGGTEAFF
j_gene: TRBJ2-5; abundance: -; d_gene: -; v_gene: TRBV4-3; CDR3nt: TGCGCCAGCAGCCAAGATTGGAGGGGGAACCAAGAGACCCAGTACTTC; CDR3aa: CASSQDWRGNQETQYF
j_gene: TRBJ2-3; abundance: -; d_gene: TRBD1; v_gene: TRBV7-9; CDR3nt: TGTGCCAGCCGTGGGACAGGGGAGGCAGATACGCAGTATTTT; CDR3aa: CASRGTGEADTQYF
j_gene: TRBJ1-5; abundance: many; d_gene: -; v_gene: TRBV7-8; CDR3nt: TGTGCCAGCAGCTTAGCCGGGACACCGAATCAGCCCCAGCATTTT; CDR3aa: CASSLAGTPNQPQHF
j_gene: TRBJ1-6; abundance: many; d_gene: -; v_gene: TRBV29-1; CDR3nt: TGCAGCGTCGCCCCTTCCAGGGAGCTTGTGGATTCACCCCTCCACTTT; CDR3aa: CSVAPSRELVDSPLHF
j_gene: TRBJ2-2; abundance: -; d_gene: -; v_gene: TRBV29-1; CDR3nt: TGCAGCGTTGCTCAGGCGTCGTACACCGGGGAGCTGTTTTTT; CDR3aa: CSVAQASYTGELFF
j_gene: TRBJ1-1; abundance: few; d_gene: TRBD1; v_gene: TRBV5-1; CDR3nt: TGCGCCAGCTACAGCGTGACAGGGGTGAACACTGAAGCTTTCTTT; CDR3aa: CASYSVTGVNTEAFF
j_gene: TRBJ1-1; abundance: few; d_gene: -; v_gene: TRBV12-3/TRBV12-4; CDR3nt: TGTGCCAGCAGTTTAGCGGAGGGGCTCATGAACACTGAAGCTTTCTTT; CDR3aa: CASSLAEGLMNTEAFF
j_gene: TRBJ2-7; abundance: many; d_gene: -; v_gene: TRBV7-2; CDR3nt: TGTGCCAGCAGCGCCCTAGGGGCCCGGGGCGGGCAGTACTTC; CDR3aa: CASSALGARGGQYF
j_gene: TRBJ2-1; abundance: -; d_gene: TRBD2; v_gene: TRBV6-1; CDR3nt: TGTGCCAGCAATTTACTAGCGGCACACTACAATGAGCAGTTCTTC; CDR3aa: CASNLLAAHYNEQFF
j_gene: TRBJ2-4; abundance: -; d_gene: TRBD2; v_gene: TRBV20-1; CDR3nt: TGCAGTGCATCCCCTTTAGCGGGCAATCAGTACTTC; CDR3aa: CSASPLAGNQYF
j_gene: TRBJ2-7; abundance: -; d_gene: TRBD2; v_gene: TRBV28; CDR3nt: TGTGCCAGCAGTTTATCTACTAGCGGGAGGGGCTACGAGCAGTACTTC; CDR3aa: CASSLSTSGRGYEQYF
j_gene: TRBJ2-1; abundance: few; d_gene: -; v_gene: TRBV7-9; CDR3nt: TGTGCCAGCAGCCCCCTAGAGCGGATAGCCTACAATGAGCAGTTCTTC; CDR3aa: CASSPLERIAYNEQFF
j_gene: TRBJ1-1; abundance: many; d_gene: -; v_gene: TRBV5-1; CDR3nt: TGCGCCAGCAGCTTGGGAGGGAGGACTGAAGCTTTCTTT; CDR3aa: CASSLGGRTEAFF
j_gene: TRBJ1-1; abundance: few; d_gene: -; v_gene: TRBV3-1; CDR3nt: TGTGCCAGCAGCCAAGGGGGGGCACGTACCACTGAAGCTTTCTTT; CDR3aa: CASSQGGARTTEAFF
j_gene: TRBJ2-7; abundance: few; d_gene: -; v_gene: TRBV14; CDR3nt: TGTGCCAGCAGCCAAGATGCCCCTTACGAGCAGTACTTC; CDR3aa: CASSQDAPYEQYF
j_gene: TRBJ1-5; abundance: -; d_gene: -; v_gene: TRBV7-2; CDR3nt: TGTGCCAGCAGCTTAGGGTCGTCCAGGCCGGCCAGCCCCCAGCATTTT; CDR3aa: CASSLGSSRPASPQHF
j_gene: TRBJ2-1; abundance: few; d_gene: TRBD2; v_gene: TRBV7-9; CDR3nt: TGTGCCAGCAGCTTAGAGGGACTAGTCCTCAATGAGCAGTTCTTC; CDR3aa: CASSLEGLVLNEQFF
j_gene: TRBJ1-1; abundance: -; d_gene: -; v_gene: TRBV10-2; CDR3nt: TGCGCCAGCAGAGACCGGGACGCCCAGGGGACTGAAGCTTTCTTT; CDR3aa: CASRDRDAQGTEAFF
j_gene: TRBJ2-7; abundance: -; d_gene: TRBD2; v_gene: TRBV12-3/TRBV12-4; CDR3nt: TGTGCCAGCAGTTTAAAGGCGGGAGCACCCTACGAGCAGTACTTC; CDR3aa: CASSLKAGAPYEQYF
j_gene: TRBJ1-2; abundance: few; d_gene: TRBD1; v_gene: TRBV6-5; CDR3nt: TGTGCCAGCAGCCCGGGACAGGGACCAGCTAACTATGGCTACACCTTC; CDR3aa: CASSPGQGPANYGYTF
j_gene: TRBJ1-5; abundance: -; d_gene: TRBD1; v_gene: TRBV16; CDR3nt: TGTGCCAGCAGCCAAGGGACAGTCGAAAAGCCCCAGCATTTT; CDR3aa: CASSQGTVEKPQHF
j_gene: TRBJ2-2; abundance: many; d_gene: -; v_gene: TRBV2; CDR3nt: TGTGCCAGCAGACAGGGCGAGGACACCGGGGAGCTGTTTTTT; CDR3aa: CASRQGEDTGELFF
j_gene: TRBJ2-7; abundance: -; d_gene: -; v_gene: TRBV6-2/TRBV6-3; CDR3nt: TGTGCCAGCAGCCGGGGGTACGAGCAGTACTTC; CDR3aa: CASSRGYEQYF
j_gene: TRBJ2-4; abundance: many; d_gene: -; v_gene: TRBV19; CDR3nt: TGTGCCAGTAGCGGGAGTGCCAAAAACATTCAGTACTTC; CDR3aa: CASSGSAKNIQYF
j_gene: TRBJ2-7; abundance: -; d_gene: TRBD1; v_gene: TRBV7-3; CDR3nt: TGTGCCAGCAGCGGGCTGACAGGGATTGGCGACGAGCAGTACTTC; CDR3aa: CASSGLTGIGDEQYF
j_gene: TRBJ2-7; abundance: -; d_gene: -; v_gene: TRBV7-2; CDR3nt: TGTGCCAGCAGCAACCAACGGGGCGCCTACGAGCAGTACTTC; CDR3aa: CASSNQRGAYEQYF
j_gene: TRBJ2-2; abundance: -; d_gene: TRBD2; v_gene: TRBV29-1; CDR3nt: TGCAGCGTCTCCAGACGGGAGGAAACCGGGGAGCTGTTTTTT; CDR3aa: CSVSRREETGELFF
j_gene: TRBJ2-7; abundance: -; d_gene: TRBD1; v_gene: TRBV4-1; CDR3nt: TGCGCCAGCAGCCAAGAGGGGGACAGGGTTTCGTACGAGCAGTACTTC; CDR3aa: CASSQEGDRVSYEQYF
j_gene: TRBJ2-7; abundance: many; d_gene: -; v_gene: TRBV6-5; CDR3nt: TGTGCCAGCAGTCAAGTTATTGCACAGGGAGACGAGCAGTACTTC; CDR3aa: CASSQVIAQGDEQYF
j_gene: TRBJ2-2; abundance: few; d_gene: TRBD1; v_gene: TRBV25-1; CDR3nt: TGTGCCAGCAGTCCGAACGACGGGACAGGGAACACCGGGGAGCTGTTTTTT; CDR3aa: CASSPNDGTGNTGELFF
j_gene: TRBJ1-4; abundance: few; d_gene: TRBD1; v_gene: TRBV6-5; CDR3nt: TGTGCCAGCAGAAGACAGGGGAAAGGGGCTAATGAAAAACTGTTTTTT; CDR3aa: CASRRQGKGANEKLFF
j_gene: TRBJ2-1; abundance: -; d_gene: -; v_gene: TRBV19; CDR3nt: TGTGCCAGTAGTATATCTGCGGCCCTATCCTACAATGAGCAGTTCTTC; CDR3aa: CASSISAALSYNEQFF